This is a list of T cell receptor beta chains from one sample in a study of technical replicates of blood from several donors. The table came from immunoSEQ multiplex PCR; TCRdb's copy has only in-frame clones and leaves some out. The sample yields 99,000 or so clones, around 95% seen once. Sequencing used T cells isolated from PBMCs. These receptor sequences come from a human donor in good health. Both conserved end residues are part of each CDR3. A D gene is named only where the DNA matches it firmly. The listing skips clone size in some rows; elsewhere it reads once, few, many or a size class.

clone_size: -
v_call: TRBV6-1
d_call: -
j_call: TRBJ1-6
cdr3_nt: TGTGCCAGCAGTGACCAGGATAATTCACCCCTCCACTTT
cdr3_aa: CASSDQDNSPLHF

clone_size: -
v_call: TRBV6-1
d_call: TRBD1
j_call: TRBJ2-3
cdr3_nt: TGTGCCAGCATCTGGACAGGGGGCGCAGATACGCAGTATTTT
cdr3_aa: CASIWTGGADTQYF

clone_size: -
v_call: TRBV30
d_call: -
j_call: TRBJ2-7
cdr3_nt: TGTGCCTGGATTCAAACCTACGAGCAGTACTTC
cdr3_aa: CAWIQTYEQYF

clone_size: few
v_call: TRBV20-1
d_call: -
j_call: TRBJ2-2
cdr3_nt: TGCAGTGCTAGACGGGCCGGGGAGCTGTTTTTT
cdr3_aa: CSARRAGELFF

clone_size: -
v_call: TRBV27
d_call: TRBD1
j_call: TRBJ2-1
cdr3_nt: TGTGCCAGCGCCGGAACCGTTGGACAGGGCTACAATGAGCAGTTCTTC
cdr3_aa: CASAGTVGQGYNEQFF

clone_size: once
v_call: TRBV5-5
d_call: -
j_call: TRBJ1-2
cdr3_nt: TGTGCCAGCAGCTTGGATTCGACAGGAGCGCTCTATGGCTACACCTTC
cdr3_aa: CASSLDSTGALYGYTF

clone_size: -
v_call: TRBV29-1
d_call: TRBD2
j_call: TRBJ2-3
cdr3_nt: TGCAGCGTTGGACTAGCGAACACAGATACGCAGTATTTT
cdr3_aa: CSVGLANTDTQYF

clone_size: -
v_call: TRBV6-5
d_call: -
j_call: TRBJ1-2
cdr3_nt: TGTGCCAGTTTGTCGGAGAATGGCTACACCTTC
cdr3_aa: CASLSENGYTF

clone_size: once
v_call: TRBV11-2
d_call: -
j_call: TRBJ1-1
cdr3_nt: TGTGCCAGCAGCTTAGGCGGGCGGCCGATCCCAACGAACACTGAAGCTTTCTTT
cdr3_aa: CASSLGGRPIPTNTEAFF

clone_size: -
v_call: TRBV4-2
d_call: -
j_call: TRBJ2-7
cdr3_nt: TGTGCCAGCAGCCAAGCGGGGGGCGGTGAGCAGTACTTC
cdr3_aa: CASSQAGGGEQYF

clone_size: -
v_call: TRBV28
d_call: TRBD1
j_call: TRBJ1-4
cdr3_nt: TGTGCCAGCAGTCGGACAGGAAATAATGAAAAACTGTTTTTT
cdr3_aa: CASSRTGNNEKLFF

clone_size: -
v_call: TRBV5-1
d_call: TRBD1
j_call: TRBJ1-2
cdr3_nt: TGCGCCAGCAGCCGGGGGACAGGGGAACGTGGCTACACCTTC
cdr3_aa: CASSRGTGERGYTF

clone_size: -
v_call: TRBV7-9
d_call: TRBD1
j_call: TRBJ1-2
cdr3_nt: TGTGCCAGCAGCTTCGGGACAGACCATGGCTACACCTTC
cdr3_aa: CASSFGTDHGYTF

clone_size: once
v_call: TRBV5-1
d_call: TRBD2
j_call: TRBJ2-1
cdr3_nt: TGCGCCAGCGGTCGGACTAGCGGGATCAATGAGCAGTTCTTC
cdr3_aa: CASGRTSGINEQFF

clone_size: -
v_call: TRBV19
d_call: TRBD2
j_call: TRBJ2-1
cdr3_nt: TGTGCCAGTAGTTCCCGACTAGCGGGAGAGGGCAATGAGCAGTTCTTC
cdr3_aa: CASSSRLAGEGNEQFF

clone_size: -
v_call: TRBV5-1
d_call: -
j_call: TRBJ2-7
cdr3_nt: TGCGCCAGCAGCTTGCGCGACAGTTTCTACGAGCAGTACTTC
cdr3_aa: CASSLRDSFYEQYF

clone_size: -
v_call: TRBV7-9
d_call: -
j_call: TRBJ1-2
cdr3_nt: TGTGCCAGCAGCTCACCTGCGGGGGGATACTATGGCTACACCTTC
cdr3_aa: CASSSPAGGYYGYTF

clone_size: -
v_call: TRBV28
d_call: TRBD2
j_call: TRBJ2-1
cdr3_nt: TGTGCCAGCAGGGGAAGGGGACTAGCGGGAGTCGGCGGCGAATCCAATGAGCAGTTCTTC
cdr3_aa: CASRGRGLAGVGGESNEQFF

clone_size: -
v_call: TRBV7-6
d_call: TRBD2
j_call: TRBJ2-1
cdr3_nt: TGTGCCAGCAGCCTGGGACTAGCGGGCTCCTCCTACAATGAGCAGTTCTTC
cdr3_aa: CASSLGLAGSSYNEQFF

clone_size: -
v_call: TRBV5-1
d_call: TRBD2
j_call: TRBJ2-5
cdr3_nt: TGCGCCAGCAGCTTAGAATACTCACTAGCGCTGGAGACCCAGTACTTC
cdr3_aa: CASSLEYSLALETQYF

clone_size: -
v_call: TRBV10-1
d_call: -
j_call: TRBJ2-2
cdr3_nt: TGCGCCAGCAGTGAGATCAGGGGTACCGGGGAGCTGTTTTTT
cdr3_aa: CASSEIRGTGELFF

clone_size: -
v_call: TRBV5-1
d_call: TRBD2
j_call: TRBJ2-5
cdr3_nt: TGCGCCAGCAGCCGGACTAGCGGCCAAGAGACCCAGTACTTC
cdr3_aa: CASSRTSGQETQYF

clone_size: -
v_call: TRBV27
d_call: -
j_call: TRBJ2-5
cdr3_nt: TGTGCCAGCAGTTTTGGCCCCCCCCCAGAGACCCAGTACTTC
cdr3_aa: CASSFGPPPETQYF

clone_size: -
v_call: TRBV5-1
d_call: TRBD2
j_call: TRBJ2-1
cdr3_nt: TGCGCCAGCAGCTTGGATCTAGCGGGTAGCAATGAGCAGTTCTTC
cdr3_aa: CASSLDLAGSNEQFF

clone_size: -
v_call: TRBV6-5
d_call: -
j_call: TRBJ2-3
cdr3_nt: TGTGCCAGCAGTTACCTAGATACGCAGTATTTT
cdr3_aa: CASSYLDTQYF

clone_size: -
v_call: TRBV5-6
d_call: -
j_call: TRBJ2-5
cdr3_nt: TGTGCCTCCAGCTCGGTCGTTGAGACCCAGTACTTC
cdr3_aa: CASSSVVETQYF